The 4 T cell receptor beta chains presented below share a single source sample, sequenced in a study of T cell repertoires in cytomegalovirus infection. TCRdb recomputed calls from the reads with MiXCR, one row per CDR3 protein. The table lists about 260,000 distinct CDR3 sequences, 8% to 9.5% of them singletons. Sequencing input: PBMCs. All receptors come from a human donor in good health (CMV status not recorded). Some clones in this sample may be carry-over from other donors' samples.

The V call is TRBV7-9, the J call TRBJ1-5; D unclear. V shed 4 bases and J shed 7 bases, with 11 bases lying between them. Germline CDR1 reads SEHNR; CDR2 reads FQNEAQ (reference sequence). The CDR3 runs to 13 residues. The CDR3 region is CASSWGVGQPQHF. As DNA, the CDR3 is TGTGCCAGCAGCTGGGGTGTGGGACAGCCCCAGCATTTT.

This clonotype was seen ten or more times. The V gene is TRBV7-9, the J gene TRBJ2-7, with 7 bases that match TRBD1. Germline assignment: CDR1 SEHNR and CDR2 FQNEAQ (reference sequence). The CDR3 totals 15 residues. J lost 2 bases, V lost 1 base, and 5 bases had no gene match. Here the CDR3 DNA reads TGTGCCAGCAGCTTAGGGGGGACAGCTACCTACGAGCAGTACTTC. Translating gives CASSLGGTATYEQYF. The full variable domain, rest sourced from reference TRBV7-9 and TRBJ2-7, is DTGVSQNPRHKITKRGQNVTFRCDPISEHNRLYWYRQTLGQGPEFLTYFQNEAQLEKSRLLSDRFSAERPKGSFSTLEIQRTEQGDSAMYLCASSLGGTATYEQYFGPGTRLTVT.

CDR3 sequence reads: CASRSRGNGYTF. CDR3 in DNA: TGTGCCAGCAGAAGCAGGGGGAATGGCTACACCTTC. V usage is TRBV12-3 or TRBV12-4 and J usage is TRBJ1-2, with TRBD1 matching over 7 bases. The CDR3 has 12 residues. V shed 6 bases and J 6 bases; nucleotides not matched to a gene: 4.

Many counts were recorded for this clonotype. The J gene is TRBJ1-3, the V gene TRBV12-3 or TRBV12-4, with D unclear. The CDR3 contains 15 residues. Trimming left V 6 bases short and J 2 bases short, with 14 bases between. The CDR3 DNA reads TGTGCCAGCAGGCCGATGCGATTCGCTGGAAACACCATATATTTT. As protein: CASRPMRFAGNTIYF.